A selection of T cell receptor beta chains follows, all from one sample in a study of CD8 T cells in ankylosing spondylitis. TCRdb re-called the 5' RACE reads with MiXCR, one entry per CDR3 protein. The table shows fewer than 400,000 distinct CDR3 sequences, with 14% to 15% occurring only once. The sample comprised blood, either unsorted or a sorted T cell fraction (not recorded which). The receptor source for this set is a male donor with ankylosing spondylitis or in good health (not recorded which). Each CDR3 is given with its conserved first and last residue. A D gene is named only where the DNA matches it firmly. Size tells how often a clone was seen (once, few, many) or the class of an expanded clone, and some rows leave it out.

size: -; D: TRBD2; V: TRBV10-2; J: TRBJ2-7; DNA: TGCGCCAGCAGTGAGTCGAGAACTAGCGGGAGGTCCGAGGAGCAGTACTTC; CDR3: CASSESRTSGRSEEQYF
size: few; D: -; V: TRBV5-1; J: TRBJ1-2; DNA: TGCGCCAGCAGCGGGGACCCTTACTATGGCTACACCTTC; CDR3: CASSGDPYYGYTF
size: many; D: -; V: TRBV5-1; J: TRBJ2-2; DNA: TGCGCCAGCAGCCTGGAGTATACCGGGGAGCTGTTTTTT; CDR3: CASSLEYTGELFF
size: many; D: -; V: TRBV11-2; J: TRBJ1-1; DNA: TGTGCCAGCAGCTTATCCTCACCGGGGGGGATTGAAGCTTTCTTT; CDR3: CASSLSSPGGIEAFF
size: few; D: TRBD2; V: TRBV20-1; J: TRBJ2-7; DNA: TGCAGTGCCGTCCTAGCGGGGGGGTCCTACGAGCAGTACTTC; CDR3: CSAVLAGGSYEQYF
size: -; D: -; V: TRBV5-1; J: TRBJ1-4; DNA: TGCGCCAGCACCGCGGATCCAGGGATCGAAAAACTGTTTTTT; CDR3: CASTADPGIEKLFF
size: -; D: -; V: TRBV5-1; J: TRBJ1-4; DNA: TGCGCCAGCAGCCCACGGGCGTCAACTAATGAAAAACTGTTTTTT; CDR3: CASSPRASTNEKLFF
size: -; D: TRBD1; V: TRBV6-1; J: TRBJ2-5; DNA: TGTGCCAGCAGTCCTCGGATGACAGGGGGGGAGACCCAGTACTTC; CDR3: CASSPRMTGGETQYF
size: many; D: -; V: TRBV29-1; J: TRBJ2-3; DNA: TGCAGCGTCCGTTCCGGGACGGCCACAGATACGCAGTATTTT; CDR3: CSVRSGTATDTQYF
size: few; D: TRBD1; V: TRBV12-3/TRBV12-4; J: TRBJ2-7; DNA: TGTGCCAGCAGTTTTCAGTGGACAGGGGTTGACGAGCAGTACTTC; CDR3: CASSFQWTGVDEQYF
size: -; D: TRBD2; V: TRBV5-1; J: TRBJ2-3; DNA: TGCGCCAGCAGCTTTAGCGGGGGGTTGACAGATACGCAGTATTTT; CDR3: CASSFSGGLTDTQYF
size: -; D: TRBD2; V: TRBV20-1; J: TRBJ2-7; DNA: TGCAGCCTTTTTAGCGGGAACGAGCAGTACTTC; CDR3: CSLFSGNEQYF
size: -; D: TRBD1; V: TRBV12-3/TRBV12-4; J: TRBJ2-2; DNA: TGTGCCAGCAGCCGCTCAGGGGGTCACGGGGAGCTGTTTTTT; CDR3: CASSRSGGHGELFF
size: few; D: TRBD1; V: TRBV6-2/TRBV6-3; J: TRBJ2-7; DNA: TGTGCCAGCACCACCGTTCCCTGGACAGGAATTTACGAGCAGTACTTC; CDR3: CASTTVPWTGIYEQYF
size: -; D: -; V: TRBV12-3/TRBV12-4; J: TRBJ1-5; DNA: TGTGCCAGCAGTTCTAGGGGGGCCGGCAATCAGCCCCAGCATTTT; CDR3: CASSSRGAGNQPQHF
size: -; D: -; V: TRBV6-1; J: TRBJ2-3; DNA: TGTGCCAGCAGTCAATCAGGAACCACAGATACGCAGTATTTT; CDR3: CASSQSGTTDTQYF
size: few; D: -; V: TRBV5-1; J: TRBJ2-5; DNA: TGCGCCAGCAGCTTGAGGGGGGACGAGACCCAGTACTTC; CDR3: CASSLRGDETQYF